Below, 18 T cell receptor beta chains from the same sample are listed, as sequenced in a study of blood T cell repertoires in COVID-19. The repertoire was sequenced with immunoSEQ multiplex PCR; TCRdb's copy has only in-frame clones and lacks some. The sample includes around 300,000 clones, 88% seen only once; the top ten take 3%. The specimen was PBMCs or T cells enriched from blood (not recorded which). The receptors were gathered from a woman between 50 and 59 years old who had recovered from COVID-19.

The V gene is TRBV30, the J gene TRBJ2-1; TRBD2 aligns across 10 bases. The CDR3 length is 14 residues. Trimming cost V 0 bases and J 13 bases; bases outside gene matches: 9. Germline V gene data show CDR1 as GTSNPN and CDR2 as SVGIG (reference sequence). CDR3 in amino acids: CAWSVRLAGAEQFF. The CDR3 coding sequence is TGTGCCTGGAGTGTACGGCTAGCGGGAGCGGAACAGTTCTTC.

The gene calls are TRBV28 and TRBJ1-3; no clear D gene. Looked up from germline, CDR1 is MDHEN and CDR2 is SYDVKM. V was cut by 2 bases and J by 0 bases, with 8 bases left in between. The CDR3 is made up of 15 amino acids. The CDR3 loop is CASSLPLLSGNTIYF. The CDR3 DNA reads as TGTGCCAGCAGTTTACCCCTCCTCTCTGGAAACACCATATATTTT. Together with reference TRBV28 and TRBJ1-3, the CDR3 gives the full variable domain: DVKVTQSSRYLVKRTGEKVFLECVQDMDHENMFWYRQDPGLGLRLIYFSYDVKMKEKGDIPEGYSVSREKKERFSLILESASTNQTSMYLCASSLPLLSGNTIYFGEGSWLTVV.

This clone is a singleton in its sample. This chain joins TRBV19 and TRBJ1-5; 12 positions match TRBD1. V lost 0 bases and J lost 3; bases outside the gene matches: 3. Germline CDR1 reads LNHDA; CDR2 reads SQIVND (reference sequence). The CDR3 contains 17 residues. In DNA form, the CDR3 reads TGTGCCAGTAGTATAGACGGGACAGGGGGCACCAATCAGCCCCAGCATTTT. Translated: CASSIDGTGGTNQPQHF.

The rearrangement uses TRBV4-3 and TRBJ1-5; 7 nucleotides match TRBD1. After removal of 0 bases from V and 7 bases from J, the junction contained 6 bases not matched to a gene. Germline assignment: CDR1 LGHNA and CDR2 YSLEER. This CDR3 has 15 amino acids. CDR3 DNA sequence: TGCGCCAGCAGCCAAGATGTCCAGGGGGTACAGCCCCAGCATTTT. It encodes CASSQDVQGVQPQHF.

The chain uses TRBV2 and TRBJ1-3, with D maybe TRBD1 (5 bases). CDR3 length equals 16 residues. Between the trimmed V and J ends, which lost 6 bases and 0 bases, there was a span of 15 bases. CDR1 and CDR2 (germline): SNHLY, FYNNEI. The CDR3, as DNA: TGTGCCAGCAGCAAAACCAGGGTACTCTCTGGAAACACCATATATTTT. Protein product: CASSKTRVLSGNTIYF.

J is TRBJ2-7 and V is TRBV14; no clear D. The CDR3 is made up of 14 amino acids. CDR1 and CDR2 (germline): SGHDN, FVKESK. V gave up 4 bases and J gave up 4 bases, with 14 bases separating them. CDR3 in amino acids: CASSLRPMEYEQYF. As DNA, the CDR3 is TGTGCCAGCAGCCTCCGACCCATGGAGTACGAGCAGTACTTC.

Comments on this clone: This same CDR3 is encoded by further DNA sequences in the sample. The chain has TRBV6-2 or TRBV6-3 and TRBJ2-7, with D possibly TRBD1 on 6 matching bases. The CDR3 covers 12 residues. V shed 4 bases and J shed 3 bases, with 7 bases lying between them. CDR1 is MNHEY and CDR2 is SVGEGT in the germline V gene. CDR3 nucleotides: TGTGCCAGCAGTTCACAGGGCTACGAGCAGTACTTC. Its translation: CASSSQGYEQYF.

The CDR3: CASSPRQGSYNEQFF. The DNA of the CDR3 is TGTGCCAGCAGCCCACGACAGGGAAGCTACAATGAGCAGTTCTTC. The chain has TRBV11-3 and TRBJ2-1, with 7 bases identical to TRBD1. Per germline, CDR1 SGHNT and CDR2 YENEEA. The CDR3 length is 15 residues. V shed 5 bases and J 3 bases; nucleotides not matched to a gene: 7.

The chain carries TRBV7-2 and TRBJ2-3; tentative D call: TRBD1 (5 bases). The ends were cut back, 0 bases at V and 1 base at J, with 8 bases in the middle. CDR1 is SGHTA and CDR2 is FQGNSA in the germline V gene. CDR3 size: 15 residues. The CDR3 DNA reads TGTGCCAGCAGCTTAGCCGGCAGGGGCACAGATACGCAGTATTTT. Its translation: CASSLAGRGTDTQYF. Filled out from reference TRBV7-2 and TRBJ2-3, the complete variable domain reads GAGVSQSPSNKVTEKGKDVELRCDPISGHTALYWYRQSLGQGLEFLIYFQGNSAPDKSGLPSDRFSAERTGGSVSTLTIQRTQQEDSAVYLCASSLAGRGTDTQYFGPGTRLTVL.

V gene TRBV5-1 combines with J gene TRBJ1-1; no reliable D call. The CDR3 contains 14 residues. The V end was cut by 0 bases, the J end by 0 bases, with 6 bases between. Germline V gene sequence: CDR1 SGHRS, CDR2 YFSETQ. The CDR3 protein is CASSLGYLNTEAFF. Here the CDR3 DNA reads TGCGCCAGCAGCTTGGGGTACTTGAACACTGAAGCTTTCTTT.

The chain links TRBV3-1 (or the pseudogene TRBV3-2) to TRBJ2-3; 10 bases align to TRBD2. This CDR3 is 15 amino acids long. The V gene end was trimmed by 2 bases and the J gene end by 5 bases; junction bases not matched to a gene: 4. Germline V gives CDR1 LGHDT, CDR2 YNNKEL (reference sequence). CDR3 protein: CASSQLAGAEDTQYF. CDR3 DNA: TGTGCCAGCAGCCAACTAGCGGGAGCTGAAGATACGCAGTATTTT.

CDR3 nucleotides: TGTGCCAGCAGTTTATACTTTGGACAGGGCAATATAGAAGCTTTCTTT. Encoded protein: CASSLYFGQGNIEAFF. The V gene is TRBV28, the J gene TRBJ1-1, with 8 bases aligning to TRBD1. The CDR3 covers 16 residues. J gave up 8 bases and V 1 base, and 12 bases lay outside the gene matches. Germline CDR1 and CDR2: MDHEN and SYDVKM.

The chain joins TRBV6-5 to TRBJ1-2; D uncertain. In germline, CDR1 is MNHEY, CDR2 SVGAGI. V shed 2 bases and J shed 2 bases, with 15 bases lying between them. The CDR3 spans 16 residues. The DNA for the CDR3 is TGTGCCAGCAGTTACACCGCGCGTGAGTCAAACTATGGCTACACCTTC. Translated: CASSYTARESNYGYTF.

The chain is built from TRBV29-1 and TRBJ1-1; 7 bases are a match to TRBD1. In germline, CDR1 is SQVTM, CDR2 ANQGSEA. The length of the CDR3 is 11 residues. V shed 6 bases, J shed 7 bases, and the junction held 5 bases outside the gene matches. CDR3 sequence: CSVNPGGEAFF. The CDR3 coding sequence is TGCAGCGTCAACCCAGGGGGTGAAGCTTTCTTT.

The chain employs TRBV6-2 or TRBV6-3 and TRBJ1-3; D is perhaps TRBD1 (6 bases). Between the trimmed V and J ends, which lost 6 bases and 0 bases, there was a span of 15 bases. Germline lookup yields CDR1 MNHEY and CDR2 SVGEGT. The CDR3 extends over 16 amino acids. CDR3 DNA sequence: TGTGCCAGCAGCCCGCCCCGGGACATCTCTGGAAACACCATATATTTT. Residues: CASSPPRDISGNTIYF.

The rearrangement joins TRBV2 to TRBJ2-1; 14 bases are a match to TRBD2. Losses at the gene ends were 10 bases for V and 4 bases for J; bases not matched to a gene: 12. The CDR3 length is 17 residues. The V gene's germline CDR1 is SNHLY and CDR2 FYNNEI. The CDR3 protein is CATYGLAGGAGYNEQFF. The CDR3, as DNA: TGTGCCACCTACGGACTAGCGGGAGGTGCCGGATACAATGAGCAGTTCTTC.

The chain employs TRBV3-1 (or the pseudogene TRBV3-2) and TRBJ2-1; D is unresolved. The CDR3 extends over 19 amino acids. Germline V gene sequence: CDR1 LGHDT, CDR2 YNNKEL (reference sequence). Trimming took off 1 base at V and 4 bases at J, with 23 bases between the two ends. CDR3 amino acids: CASSQVSSFSHPFYNEQFF. As DNA, the CDR3 is TGTGCCAGCAGCCAAGTTTCCTCGTTTTCACACCCGTTTTACAATGAGCAGTTCTTC.

The chain uses TRBV12-3 or TRBV12-4 and TRBJ1-1; weak D call: TRBD1 (6 bases). Trimming took 7 bases from V and 5 from J, leaving 14 bases between them. The length of the CDR3 is 13 residues. The CDR3 DNA is TGTGCCAGCACCGCGGACAGTTGGACTGAAGCTTTCTTT. This codes for CASTADSWTEAFF.